A selection of T cell receptor beta chains follows, all from one sample in a study of blood T cell repertoires in COVID-19. The data were produced by immunoSEQ multiplex PCR, yet TCRdb's version contains in-frame clones alone and is incomplete. This sample has about 200,000 clones, with almost 85% found just once. Sequencing was performed on peripheral blood. These TCRs come from a woman aged 40-49 years with acute or convalescent COVID-19. Each CDR3 is given with its conserved first and last residue.

>TRBJ2-1|TRBV10-3
CAISDQVLEQFF
>TRBJ1-1|TRBV5-6
CASSRLQGRPEAFF
>TRBJ2-2|TRBV5-1
CASSPDRGTGNTGELFF
>TRBJ1-5|TRBV12-3/TRBV12-4
CASSNSIDQPQHF
>TRBJ2-7|TRBV27
CASSLTGGTSEQYF
>TRBJ1-5|TRBV9
CASSVSDRNQPQHF
>TRBJ1-4|TRBV5-1
CASSQKTTGVGTNEKLFF
>TRBJ1-2|TRBV14
CASSEGGLYGYTF
>TRBJ2-2|TRBV11-2
CASSLGLAGVDTGELFF
>TRBJ2-7|TRBV6-2/TRBV6-3
CASSPGLTYEQYF
>TRBJ2-3|TRBV9
CASSDRTGFTDTQYF
>TRBJ1-2|TRBV30
CASSTGERGYGYTF
>TRBJ2-1|TRBV7-8
CASSLLRGWANEQFF
>TRBJ2-7|TRBV6-6
CASSKDPRDRSYEQYF
>TRBJ1-4|TRBV19
CASSSRTGEGLFF
>TRBJ2-7|TRBV6-5
CASTEGLAGGYEQYF
>TRBJ2-1|TRBV12-3/TRBV12-4
CASSPARYNEQFF
>TRBJ2-7|TRBV29-1
CSVDGGFGGYEQYF
>TRBJ1-1|TRBV10-1
CASSENTGATEAFF
>TRBJ2-2|TRBV3-1/TRBV3-2
CASSQFHIAELFF
>TRBJ2-1|TRBV6-4
CASSDSRSSYNEQFF
>TRBJ1-1|TRBV12-3/TRBV12-4
CASSRGQNTEAFF
>TRBJ2-1|TRBV29-1
CSVERREGHEQFF
>TRBJ1-1|TRBV2
CASSASQGFTEAFF
>TRBJ1-2|TRBV6-6
CASSLPGGVGYTF
>TRBJ2-1|TRBV2
CASSEGGGAFNEQFF
>TRBJ1-3|TRBV6-1
CASSDQEFSGNTIYF
>TRBJ1-1|TRBV19
CASSGGQGARSTNTEAFF
>TRBJ2-6|TRBV5-6
CASRTGAKWANVLTF
>TRBJ1-6|TRBV6-6
CASSFGQGNGPLHF
>TRBJ2-3|TRBV27
CASSLFLRGSDTQYF
>TRBJ1-1|TRBV10-2
CASSEVGAGTEAFF
>TRBJ2-3|TRBV7-9
CASSLSLAGTDTQYF
>TRBJ2-1|TRBV5-1
CASSLDPGPYNEQFF
>TRBJ2-3|TRBV30
CAWATSGAPPYTQYF
>TRBJ2-7|TRBV6-1
CASSEPRGYSYEQYF
>TRBJ1-1|TRBV2
CASKQSPAGGTEAFF
>TRBJ2-1|TRBV27
CASSLSSGLYNEQFF
>TRBJ1-2|TRBV12-5
CASGLTRQGLLPKDRSNYGYTF
>TRBJ1-1|TRBV20-1
CSASTGPSTEAFF
>TRBJ1-6|TRBV4-1
CASSQQGAYNSPLHF
>TRBJ2-4|TRBV30
CAWSDGTSGSQDIQYF
>TRBJ2-3|TRBV6-5
CASTERGGVDTQYF
>TRBJ2-3|TRBV11-2
CASSFADRPDTQYF
>TRBJ2-7|TRBV5-1
CASSPWTGRTYEQYF
>TRBJ1-2|TRBV11-2
CASSLGDRSNYGYTF
>TRBJ2-1|TRBV13
CASSLTSGRAAYEQFF
>TRBJ2-7|TRBV11-2
CASSPQASEDRGDEQYF
>TRBJ2-3|TRBV24-1
CATSDSRRTSGPDTQYF
>TRBJ2-1|TRBV10-3
CAISESTSGGAWNEQFF
>TRBJ2-3|TRBV18
CASSPGGVSTDTQYF
>TRBJ1-6|TRBV4-1
CASSSIPEGKSSPLHF
>TRBJ2-2|TRBV5-5
CASSLQMRELFF